Sequencing of this T cell receptor (beta chain) was carried out in a study of T cell responses to AZD1222 COVID-19 vaccine. Clones were sequenced by immunoSEQ multiplex PCR, and TCRdb holds only the in-frame ones, with some missing. The profile shows approximately 130,000 clones, about 89% of them singletons. CDR1 and CDR2 from the germline V gene are GTSNPN and SVGIG (reference sequence). CDR3 size: 15 residues. After removal of 8 bases from V and 6 bases from J, the junction contained 13 bases not matched to a gene. The J gene is TRBJ1-6, the V gene TRBV30; 7 bases line up with TRBD1. The sample in question was peripheral blood, obtained 28 days after the second AZD1222 dose. This receptor was identified in an adult who received the AZD1222 COVID-19 vaccine. CDR3 in DNA: TGTGCCCTGACCAGTACCGGGACAGTTAATTCACCCCTCCACTTT. Translated, it gives CALTSTGTVNSPLHF. Filled out from reference TRBV30 and TRBJ1-6, the complete variable domain reads SQTIHQWPATLVQPVGSPLSLECTVEGTSNPNLYWYRQAAGRGLQLLFYSVGIGQISSEVPQNLSASRPQDRQFILSSKKLLLSDSGFYLCALTSTGTVNSPLHFGNGTRLTVT.